The 20 T cell receptor beta chains presented below share a single source sample, sequenced in a study of preoperative IRX-2 immunotherapy in early breast cancer (dated by TCRdb to the late 2010s). Library construction relied on the immunoSEQ multiplex PCR assay. Held by TCRdb, this immuneACCESS table contains in-frame sequences only and omits some clones. Under half of the omission traces to an unresolved V gene where checked; the cause of the rest is unknown. A total of about 42,000 clones appear in this sample, 77% of them only once. 1.2% of the sample comes from the top ten. This sample's treatment or condition label indicates: preoperative locoregional IRX-2 cytokine immunotherapy. The starting material was tumor tissue, obtained after IRX-2 immunotherapy. Receptor source: a human donor with breast cancer.

The rearrangement uses TRBV5-1 and TRBJ2-3; TRBD1 agrees at 11 bases. The germline V gene encodes CDR1 SGHRS and CDR2 YFSETQ. The CDR3 is made up of 16 amino acids. The trim removed 3 bases at V and 5 bases at J, leaving 8 bases unmatched. The CDR3 here is CASSYPGTGGRDTQYF. CDR3 bases: TGCGCCAGCAGCTATCCCGGGACAGGGGGAAGAGATACGCAGTATTTT.

The chain employs TRBV5-1 and TRBJ1-4, with TRBD1 as a possible D gene (5 bases). The V gene's germline CDR1 is SGHRS and CDR2 YFSETQ. The CDR3 covers 15 residues. The V gene lost 7 bases and the J gene lost 2 bases, with 15 bases spanning the gap. The CDR3 here is CASGIAGSTNEKLFF. Written as DNA, the CDR3 is TGCGCCAGCGGGATCGCAGGGTCCACTAATGAAAAACTGTTTTTT.

CDR3 sequence: CASSPQGNNSPLHF. DNA for the CDR3: TGTGCCAGCAGTCCACAGGGGAATAATTCACCCCTCCACTTT. The chain joins TRBV6-8 to TRBJ1-6; TRBD1 matches at 7 bases. V dropped 5 bases and J dropped 5; count of bases not matched to a gene: 3. The germline gives CDR1 MNHGY, CDR2 SAAAGT. The length of the CDR3 is 14 residues.

The chain is built from TRBV11-3 and TRBJ2-1, with D perhaps matching TRBD2 (7 bases). The CDR3 is 15 residues long. Per germline, CDR1 SGHNT and CDR2 YENEEA. Trimming took 4 bases from V and 7 from J, leaving 17 bases between them. The chain's CDR3 is CASSSLAGAGNEQFF. The CDR3 nucleotides are TGTGCCAGCAGCTCCTTGGCGGGGGCAGGGAATGAGCAGTTCTTC.

The chain is built from TRBV25-1 and TRBJ1-5, with 9 bases matching TRBD1. This CDR3 has 14 residues. The germline CDR1 and CDR2 sequences are MGHDK and SYGVNS. V was pared by 6 bases and J by 3 bases, with 3 bases of the junction left unmatched. The CDR3 sequence: CASRGQGNNQPQHF. The CDR3 DNA follows: TGTGCCAGCAGGGGACAGGGCAACAATCAGCCCCAGCATTTT. Full variable domain (missing parts from reference TRBV25-1 and TRBJ1-5): EADIYQTPRYLVIGTGKKITLECSQTMGHDKMYWYQQDPGMELHLIHYSYGVNSTEKGDLSSESTVSRIRTEHFPLTLESARPSHTSQYLCASRGQGNNQPQHFGDGTRLSIL.

The V gene is TRBV28, the J gene TRBJ2-7, with 10 bases lining up with TRBD2. Unmatched junction bases numbered 11, after V lost 5 bases and J lost 4 bases. CDR3 length: 16 residues. CDR1 is MDHEN and CDR2 is SYDVKM in the germline V gene. CDR3 nucleotide sequence: TGTGCCAGCAGTACCAACTCAGCGGGAGGGCGGTACGAGCAGTACTTC. Translating it yields CASSTNSAGGRYEQYF. The full variable domain, with the rest looked up from reference TRBV28 and TRBJ2-7, is DVKVTQSSRYLVKRTGEKVFLECVQDMDHENMFWYRQDPGLGLRLIYFSYDVKMKEKGDIPEGYSVSREKKERFSLILESASTNQTSMYLCASSTNSAGGRYEQYFGPGTRLTVT.

The chain uses TRBV5-1 and TRBJ1-1, with 8 bases matching TRBD1. CDR3 length equals 16 residues. Germline CDR1 reads SGHRS; CDR2 reads YFSETQ. Unmatched junction bases numbered 6, after V lost 1 base and J lost 1 base. The CDR3 here is CASSLRSGGPNTEAFF. CDR3 DNA: TGCGCCAGCAGCTTGAGGTCAGGGGGCCCGAACACTGAAGCTTTCTTT. Complete variable domain (other parts from reference TRBV5-1 and TRBJ1-1): KAGVTQTPRYLIKTRGQQVTLSCSPISGHRSVSWYQQTPGQGLQFLFEYFSETQRNKGNFPGRFSGRQFSNSRSEMNVSTLELGDSALYLCASSLRSGGPNTEAFFGQGTRLTVV.

This clone was counted a single time. V is TRBV5-1 and J is TRBJ1-6; D is undetermined. The CDR3 has 14 amino acids. Per the germline V gene, CDR1 is SGHRS and CDR2 is YFSETQ. V was trimmed by 0 bases and J by 5 bases, leaving 6 bases between them. DNA for the CDR3: TGCGCCAGCAGCTTGGTTGGGGATAATTCACCCCTCCACTTT. As protein: CASSLVGDNSPLHF.

This rearrangement joins TRBV15 to TRBJ1-4, with D possibly TRBD1 on 6 matching bases. The ends were cut back, 5 bases at V and 4 bases at J, with 23 bases in the middle. Germline-derived CDR1 and CDR2 are LNHNV and YYDKDF (reference sequence). This CDR3 region has 18 residues. CDR3 loop: CATSSPGWGGRSNEKLFF. The DNA of the CDR3 is TGTGCCACCAGCTCCCCGGGGTGGGGGGGCCGGAGTAATGAAAAACTGTTTTTT.

The gene calls are TRBV6-4 and TRBJ2-2; 7 positions match TRBD2. J lost 8 bases, V lost 3 bases, and 9 bases had no gene match. CDR3 length equals 15 residues. The germline gives CDR1 MRHNA, CDR2 SNTAGT. DNA for the CDR3: TGTGCCAGCAGTGAAAAGGGAGGGGCGCTGGGGGAGCTGTTTTTT. Residues: CASSEKGGALGELFF.

The V and J genes are TRBV6-8 and TRBJ1-2, with a tentative D call TRBD1 (6 bases). CDR1 and CDR2 from the germline V gene are MNHGY and SAAAGT. Trimming cost V 7 bases and J 8 bases, with 14 bases left between them. The CDR3 is made up of 12 amino acids. Written as DNA, the CDR3 is TGTGCCAGCACCCCACAGGGACTAGGCTACACCTTC. Encoded protein: CASTPQGLGYTF.

The chain is built from TRBV5-1 and TRBJ2-3, with 10 nucleotides matching TRBD2. J lost 4 bases, V lost 0 bases, and 2 bases had no gene match. The CDR3 length is 15 residues. In germline, CDR1 is SGHRS, CDR2 YFSETQ. The CDR3 protein is CASSLDSGGADTQYF. CDR3 sequence (DNA): TGCGCCAGCAGCTTGGACAGCGGGGGGGCAGATACGCAGTATTTT.

The J gene is TRBJ1-1, the V gene TRBV22-1. TRBV22-1 is labeled a pseudogene. This CDR3 is built from 13 residues. CDR3 DNA: TGTGCCACCATGGAGGGCCACAACACTGAAGCTTTCTTT. Amino acids: CATMEGHNTEAFF.

V gene TRBV29-1 combines with J gene TRBJ2-5; D could derive from TRBD1 or TRBD2 (7 bases each). The CDR3 consists of 14 residues. The V and J ends lost 5 bases and 3 bases respectively, with 16 bases between them. Germline CDR1 SQVTM, CDR2 ANQGSEA. CDR3 residues: CSVSGNTGEETQYF. The CDR3 DNA follows: TGCAGCGTTAGCGGGAATACAGGGGAAGAGACCCAGTACTTC.

A word on this clone: At one end the junction does not follow the germline gene, possibly because of a read error. The rearrangement joins TRBV15 to TRBJ2-3, with D maybe TRBD1 (6 bases). The germline V gene has CDR1 LNHNV and CDR2 YYDKDF (reference sequence). The CDR3 runs to 14 residues. CDR3 sequence: CATNRDPGQDTQYF. CDR3 in DNA: TGTGCCACCAACAGAGATCCGGGACAAGATACGCAGTATTTT.

This chain uses TRBV5-1 with TRBJ1-5; 8 bases map to TRBD1. CDR3 length: 15 amino acids. Germline V CDR1 and CDR2: SGHRS, YFSETQ. J was trimmed by 5 bases and V by 5 bases; bases with no gene match: 9. The CDR3, as DNA: TGCGCCAGCAGACACGGGACAGGACTTCATCAGCCCCAGCATTTT. It yields the protein CASRHGTGLHQPQHF.

The CDR3 DNA sequence: TGTGCCAGTAGTATACTCGGGACAGGGGGCTCCAATCAGCCCCAGCATTTT. It is translated as CASSILGTGGSNQPQHF. The V and J genes are TRBV19 and TRBJ1-5; 12 nucleotides line up with TRBD1. The CDR3 totals 17 residues. Germline trimming cut 2 bases from V and 3 bases from J; bases unmatched to any gene: 5. CDR1 and CDR2 (germline): LNHDA, SQIVND (reference sequence).

The chain uses TRBV28 and TRBJ1-5, with TRBD1 matching 9 bases. CDR3 length: 16 amino acids. CDR1 is MDHEN and CDR2 is SYDVKM in the germline V gene. V gave up 5 bases and J gave up 2 bases; unmatched junction bases: 7. The CDR3 coding sequence is TGTGCCAGCAGTATATACCGGACAGGGGGCAATCAGCCCCAGCATTTT. It yields the protein CASSIYRTGGNQPQHF.

This chain links TRBV7-4 with TRBJ2-5; D gene ambiguous. CDR3 length: 13 amino acids. Germline V CDR1 and CDR2: SGHVT, SQSDAQ. The ends were cut back, 4 bases at V and 5 bases at J, with 11 bases in the middle. The CDR3 coding sequence is TGTGCCAGCAGCTCCTATATAGGGGAGACCCAGTACTTC. Translating gives CASSSYIGETQYF.

The chain carries TRBV7-2 and TRBJ2-1; D is uncertain. Germline V gene data show CDR1 as SGHTA and CDR2 as FQGNSA. The CDR3 has 13 amino acids. The V end was cut by 0 bases, the J end by 10 bases, with 10 bases between. The CDR3, as DNA: TGTGCCAGCAGCTTAGCGACGGTTTCGGAGCAGTTCTTC. Translated: CASSLATVSEQFF.